This T cell receptor (beta chain) was identified during a study of blood T cell repertoires in COVID-19. Study information: The cDNA or gDNA used as material had been derived from T cells, B-cell-depleted T cells, or PBMCs.

As processed by the authors: Amplified reference gene primers provided the basis for estimating nucleated cell counts. Here immunoSEQ multiplex PCR was the method, and the copy in TCRdb shows in-frame clones only, minus some. V and J calls and clone size are copied from that table; D and trimming were computed from the DNA. The sample carries 84,000 or so clones, around three quarters recorded once. The CDR3 length is 15 residues. Per the germline V gene, CDR1 is LNHDA and CDR2 is SQIVND (reference sequence). Trimming took off 4 bases at V and 1 base at J, with 13 bases between the two ends. The chain carries TRBV19 and TRBJ1-1; weak D call: TRBD1 (6 bases). The TCR comes from a woman of 80 years or more with acute or convalescent COVID-19. Sequencing used peripheral blood. The CDR3 DNA reads TGTGCCAGTAGTAACCCTGGGGGGGCGAACACTGAAGCTTTCTTT. Protein product: CASSNPGGANTEAFF.